The present T cell receptor beta chain was sequenced within a study of cytomegalovirus exposure and HLA in healthy donors. The PCR had 60 Vbeta and 13 Jbeta primers. Profiling relied on immunoSEQ multiplex PCR, and the TCRdb table lists in-frame clones only, not all of them. The top ten clones hold approximately 7.8% of a sample with some 130,000 clones, around 76% of them seen once. Overall study results and limits: As a later analysis showed, a missense DCLRE1C variant was linked to trimming of TCR beta V- and J-genes. Rarity characterized most TCR sequences, yet some public TCRs appeared in many donors. Follow-up analysis seemed to connect common viral pathogens with several of the most significant clusters identified.

As for this clone: Its antigen is unidentified.

Germline values: CDR1 SEHNR, CDR2 FQNEAQ (reference sequence). V shed 6 bases and J shed 6 bases, with 15 bases lying between them. The CDR3 length is 15 residues. All donors participated as healthy donors of bone marrow. Material for sequencing was PBMCs. The clonotype originates from a male donor in good health and CMV-seronegative. The chain couples TRBV7-9 to TRBJ1-6, with a tentative D call TRBD1 (6 bases). The CDR3 DNA reads TGTGCCAGCAGACGCGGGGGCGCGGGTAATTCACCCCTCCACTTT. It yields the protein CASRRGGAGNSPLHF.